This T cell receptor beta chain is from a study of metastatic and nonmetastatic thyroid tumors. On the study more broadly: Thyroid patients, malignant and benign, had repertoires compared across blood and tumor or nodule tissue.

V lost 5 bases and J 0 bases, leaving 11 bases between the germline ends. Germline values: CDR1 SGHAT, CDR2 FQDESV (reference sequence). The CDR3 runs to 14 residues. TCRdb re-called clones via MiXCR from the PCR reads. The sample records over 15,000 clones, 30% to 40% being singletons. As concerns this clone: No antigen is known for it.

No patient received treatment before thyroid surgery. Broader study findings: Malignant thyroid tumors reportedly exceeded benign nodules significantly in TCR beta diversity, with the difference appearing in blood and tumor.

The sequenced material came from tumor tissue. The chain has TRBV11-1 and TRBJ2-7; D remains unclear. The receptor was isolated from a female donor with papillary thyroid cancer or a benign thyroid nodule (not recorded which). Some clones in this sample may be carry-over from other donors' samples. The CDR3 reads CASSPLATSYEQYF. Written as DNA, the CDR3 is TGTGCCAGCAGCCCCCTTGCCACCTCCTACGAGCAGTACTTC.